Shown below are 2 T cell receptor beta chains from a single sample sequenced in a study of T cell clusters in autoimmune cytopenias (dated by TCRdb to between 2018 and 2021). Sequencing instrument: Illumina MiSeq. TRB rearrangements were amplified by multiplex PCR following a touch-down protocol, with the TRB-A and TRB-B primer pools mixed in one tube. After the reads were reprocessed by TCRdb, one entry was made per CDR3 protein sequence, with no DNA. The record for this sample contains 5,500 to 7,500 distinct CDR3 sequences. 7.5% to 9.5% of the sample belongs to the ten largest clones. TRB amplification used 250 ng of peripheral blood genomic DNA, some 38,000 genome equivalents, per sample. The data also belong to a second study, concerning T cell repertoires in aging, cancer and after chemotherapy.

The specimen sequenced was peripheral blood. Receptors were obtained from a human donor in good health.

In terms of frequency, this clonotype is medium-sized (0.01 to 0.1%). V and J are TRBV11-3 and TRBJ2-7; TCRdb designates TRBD1, a call that cannot be tested without DNA. Germline CDR1 reads SGHNT; CDR2 reads YENEEA. The CDR3 sequence is 15 residues long. CDR3 in amino acids: CASSFSGQGSYEQYF.

Here the CDR3 reads CASSPRLVAGGTMDHNEQFF. This chain joins TRBV13 and TRBJ2-1; the TCRdb call, TRBD2, lacks DNA for checking. The CDR3 sequence is 20 residues long. Germline CDR1 reads PRHDT; CDR2 reads FYEKMQ (reference sequence).